The entry below gives a single T cell receptor beta chain sequence along with its context. The antigen is undetermined. The data were taken from a study of cytomegalovirus exposure and HLA in healthy donors. Study conclusions and caveats: The classifier reportedly diagnosed cytomegalovirus status with high sensitivity and specificity.

The CDR3 covers 15 residues. J lost 4 bases, V lost 3 bases, and 6 bases had no gene match. Germline V lookup: CDR1 LNHNV, CDR2 YYDKDF (reference sequence). PCR employed 60 Vbeta and 13 Jbeta primers. The table came from immunoSEQ multiplex PCR; TCRdb's copy has only in-frame clones and leaves some out. The table includes some 130,000 clones, 70% to 85% detected once. The TCR originated in a woman aged 50 to 65 in good health and CMV-seropositive. The chain joins TRBV15 to TRBJ1-2; 9 positions agree with TRBD1. Material: PBMCs. The CDR3 nucleotides are TGTGCCACCAGCAGGTTACAGGGGGCCTCCTATGGCTACACCTTC. As protein: CATSRLQGASYGYTF. Full variable domain (remainder filled in from reference TRBV15 and TRBJ1-2): DAMVIQNPRYQVTQFGKPVTLSCSQTLNHNVMYWYQQKSSQAPKLLFHYYDKDFNNEADTPDNFQSRRPNTSFCFLDIRSPGLGDTAMYLCATSRLQGASYGYTFGSGTRLTVV.